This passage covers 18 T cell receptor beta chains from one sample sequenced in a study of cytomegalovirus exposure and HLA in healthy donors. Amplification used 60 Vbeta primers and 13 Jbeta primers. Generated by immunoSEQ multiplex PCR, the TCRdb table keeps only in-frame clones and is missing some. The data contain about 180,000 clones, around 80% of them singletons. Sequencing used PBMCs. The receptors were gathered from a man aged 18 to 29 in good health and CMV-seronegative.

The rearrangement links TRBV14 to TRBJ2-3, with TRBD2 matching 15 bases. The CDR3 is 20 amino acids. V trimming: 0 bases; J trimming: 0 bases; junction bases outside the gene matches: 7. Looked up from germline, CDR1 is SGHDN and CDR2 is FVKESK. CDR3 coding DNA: TGTGCCAGCAGCCAAGACCCAGGGACTAGCGGGGGGCACAGCACAGATACGCAGTATTTT. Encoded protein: CASSQDPGTSGGHSTDTQYF.

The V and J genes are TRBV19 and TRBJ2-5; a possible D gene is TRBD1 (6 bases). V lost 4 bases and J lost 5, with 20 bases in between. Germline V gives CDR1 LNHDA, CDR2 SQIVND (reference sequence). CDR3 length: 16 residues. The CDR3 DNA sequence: TGTGCCAGTAGTAGGCGCGATGGGGGTAGGGGGGAGACCCAGTACTTC. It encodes CASSRRDGGRGETQYF.

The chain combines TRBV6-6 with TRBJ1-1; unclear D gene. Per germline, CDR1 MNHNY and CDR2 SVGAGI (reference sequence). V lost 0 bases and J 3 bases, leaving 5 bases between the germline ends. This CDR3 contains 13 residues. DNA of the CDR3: TGTGCCAGCAGTTACTCGCAGGACACTGAAGCTTTCTTT. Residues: CASSYSQDTEAFF.

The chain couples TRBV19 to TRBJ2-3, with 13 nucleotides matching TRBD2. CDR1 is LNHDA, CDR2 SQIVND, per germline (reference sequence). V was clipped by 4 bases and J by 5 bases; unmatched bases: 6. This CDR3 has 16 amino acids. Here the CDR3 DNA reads TGTGCCAGTAGTAAGACTAGCGGGGGGCCAGTAGATACGCAGTATTTT. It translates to CASSKTSGGPVDTQYF.

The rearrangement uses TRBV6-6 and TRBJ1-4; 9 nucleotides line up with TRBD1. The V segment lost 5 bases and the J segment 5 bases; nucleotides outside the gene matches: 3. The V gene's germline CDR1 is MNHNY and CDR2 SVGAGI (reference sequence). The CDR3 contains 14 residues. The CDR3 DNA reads TGTGCCAGCAGTACCGGACAGGGGAATGAAAAACTGTTTTTT. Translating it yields CASSTGQGNEKLFF.

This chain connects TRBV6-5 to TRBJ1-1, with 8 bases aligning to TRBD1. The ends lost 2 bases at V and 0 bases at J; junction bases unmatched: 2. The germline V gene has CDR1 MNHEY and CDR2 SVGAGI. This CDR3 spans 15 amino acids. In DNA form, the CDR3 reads TGTGCCAGCAGTTACGGGGACAGGATGAACACTGAAGCTTTCTTT. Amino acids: CASSYGDRMNTEAFF.

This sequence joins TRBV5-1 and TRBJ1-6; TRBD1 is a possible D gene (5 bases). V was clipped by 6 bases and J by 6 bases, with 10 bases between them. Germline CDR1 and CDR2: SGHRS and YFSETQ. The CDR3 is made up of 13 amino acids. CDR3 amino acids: CASKTDPNSPLHF. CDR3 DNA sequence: TGCGCCAGCAAGACAGATCCTAATTCACCCCTCCACTTT.

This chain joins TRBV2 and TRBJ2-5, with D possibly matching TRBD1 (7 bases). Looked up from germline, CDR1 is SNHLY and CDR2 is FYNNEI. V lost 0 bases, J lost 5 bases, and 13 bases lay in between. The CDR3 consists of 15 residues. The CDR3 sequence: CASSEAEGAWETQYF. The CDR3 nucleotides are TGTGCCAGCAGTGAAGCGGAGGGGGCATGGGAGACCCAGTACTTC. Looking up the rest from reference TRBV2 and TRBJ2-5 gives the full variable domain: EPEVTQTPSHQVTQMGQEVILRCVPISNHLYFYWYRQILGQKVEFLVSFYNNEISEKSEIFDDQFSVERPDGSNFTLKIRSTKLEDSAMYFCASSEAEGAWETQYFGPGTRLLVL.

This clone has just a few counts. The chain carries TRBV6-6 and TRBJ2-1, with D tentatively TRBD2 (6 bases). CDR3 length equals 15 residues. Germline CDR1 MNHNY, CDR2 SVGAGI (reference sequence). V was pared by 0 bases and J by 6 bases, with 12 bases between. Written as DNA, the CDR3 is TGTGCCAGCAGTTACTCGACCGGAGGGTCCAATGAGCAGTTCTTC. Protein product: CASSYSTGGSNEQFF.

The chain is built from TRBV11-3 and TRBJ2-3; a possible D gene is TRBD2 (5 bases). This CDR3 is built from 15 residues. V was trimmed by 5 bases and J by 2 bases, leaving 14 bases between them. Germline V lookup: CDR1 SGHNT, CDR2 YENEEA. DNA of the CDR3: TGTGCCAGCAGCCCGACCCAGGAGGCCACAGATACGCAGTATTTT. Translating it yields CASSPTQEATDTQYF.

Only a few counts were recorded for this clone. The CDR3 loop is CSVELAGGEQYF. CDR3 nucleotide sequence: TGCAGCGTTGAGCTAGCGGGAGGCGAGCAGTACTTC. V gene TRBV29-1 combines with J gene TRBJ2-7; TRBD2 aligns across 11 bases. Trimming removed 3 bases from V and 6 bases from J; junction bases left unmatched: 1. Per germline, CDR1 SQVTM and CDR2 ANQGSEA. The CDR3 runs 12 residues.

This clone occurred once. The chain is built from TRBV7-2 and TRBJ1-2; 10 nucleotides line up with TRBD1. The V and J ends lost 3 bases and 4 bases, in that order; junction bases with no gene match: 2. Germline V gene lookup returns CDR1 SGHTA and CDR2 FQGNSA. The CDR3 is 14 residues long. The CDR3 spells CASSLTGGLYGYTF. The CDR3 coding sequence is TGTGCCAGCAGCTTGACAGGGGGCCTCTATGGCTACACCTTC.

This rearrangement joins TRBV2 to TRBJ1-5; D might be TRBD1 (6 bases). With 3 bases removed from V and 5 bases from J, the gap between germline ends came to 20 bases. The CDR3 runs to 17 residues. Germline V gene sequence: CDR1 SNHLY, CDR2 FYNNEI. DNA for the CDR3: TGTGCCAGCAGTGATGCGTGGGGGACAATCTGGGATCAGCCCCAGCATTTT. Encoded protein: CASSDAWGTIWDQPQHF.

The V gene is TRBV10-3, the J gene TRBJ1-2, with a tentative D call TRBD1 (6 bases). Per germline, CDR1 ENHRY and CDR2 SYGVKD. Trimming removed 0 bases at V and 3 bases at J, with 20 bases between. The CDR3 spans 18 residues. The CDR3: CAISESGSWGTPDYGYTF. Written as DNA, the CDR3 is TGTGCCATCAGTGAGTCGGGGTCGTGGGGGACACCGGACTATGGCTACACCTTC.

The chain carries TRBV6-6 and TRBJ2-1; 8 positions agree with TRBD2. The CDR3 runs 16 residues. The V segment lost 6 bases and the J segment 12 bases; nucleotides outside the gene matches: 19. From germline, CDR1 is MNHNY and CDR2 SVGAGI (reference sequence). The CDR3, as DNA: TGTGCCAGCAGGCCTCCCTCCGGGACTAGAGGATCCGGGCAGTTCTTC. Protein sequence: CASRPPSGTRGSGQFF.

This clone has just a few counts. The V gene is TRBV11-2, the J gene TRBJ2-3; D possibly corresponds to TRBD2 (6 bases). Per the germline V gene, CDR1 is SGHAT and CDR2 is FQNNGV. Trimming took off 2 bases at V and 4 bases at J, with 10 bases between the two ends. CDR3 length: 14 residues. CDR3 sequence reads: CASSLRLASDTQYF. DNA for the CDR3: TGTGCCAGCAGCTTAAGGCTAGCGTCAGATACGCAGTATTTT.

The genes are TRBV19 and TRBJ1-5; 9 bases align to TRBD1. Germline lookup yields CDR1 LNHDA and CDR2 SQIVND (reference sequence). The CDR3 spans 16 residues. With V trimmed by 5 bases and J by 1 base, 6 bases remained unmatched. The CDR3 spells CASSPGTGSSNQPQHF. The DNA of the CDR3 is TGTGCCAGTAGTCCGGGGACAGGGTCAAGCAATCAGCCCCAGCATTTT. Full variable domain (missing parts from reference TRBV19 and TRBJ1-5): DGGITQSPKYLFRKEGQNVTLSCEQNLNHDAMYWYRQDPGQGLRLIYYSQIVNDFQKGDIAEGYSVSREKKESFPLTVTSAQKNPTAFYLCASSPGTGSSNQPQHFGDGTRLSIL.

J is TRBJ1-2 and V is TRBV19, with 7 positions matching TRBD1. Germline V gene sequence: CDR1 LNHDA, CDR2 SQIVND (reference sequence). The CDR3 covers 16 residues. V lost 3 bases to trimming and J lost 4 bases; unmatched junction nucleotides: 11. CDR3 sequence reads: CASSIRHLGTAYGYTF. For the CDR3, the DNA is TGTGCCAGTAGTATTCGTCATCTGGGGACAGCCTATGGCTACACCTTC.